Sequencing of this T cell receptor beta chain was carried out in a study of blood T cell repertoires in COVID-19. TCRdb's table, derived via immunoSEQ multiplex PCR, lists solely in-frame clones and lacks some. The table shows some 200,000 clones, with around 85% occurring only once. The V gene's germline CDR1 is MNHEY and CDR2 SVGAGI. The CDR3 extends over 14 amino acids. V shed 8 bases and J 0 bases; nucleotides not matched to a gene: 5. The TCR was taken from a woman aged 80 or over with acute or convalescent COVID-19. The chain links TRBV6-5 to TRBJ1-1, with 8 positions matching TRBD1. Sequenced input: peripheral blood. CDR3 nucleotides: TGTGCCAGCGGTCAGGGGGCGATGAACACTGAAGCTTTCTTT. Residues: CASGQGAMNTEAFF.